The clone carrying this T cell receptor (beta chain) was observed a single time. These data come from a study of blood T cell repertoires in COVID-19. Overall study: Researchers got acute and convalescent COVID-19 samples from the United States, Italy and Spain.

Participants' reported clinical history set cohort assignment. Two negative PCRs, clearance, or symptom resolution characterized the recovered Cohort 3 donors. Study processing details: Amplification of reference gene primers provided the estimated nucleated cell counts. Sequenced by immunoSEQ multiplex PCR; TCRdb stores in-frame clones only, minus some. That table supplies the V and J calls and clone size; D and trimming were determined from the DNA. In the table there are 150,000 to 200,000 clones, approximately 83% of which are singletons. The specimen was PBMCs or T cells enriched from blood (not recorded which). The receptor was derived from a man in his forties who had recovered from COVID-19.

CDR3 in amino acids: CASSLVAASSGNTIYF. The CDR3 DNA follows: TGTGCCAGCAGCTTAGTCGCGGCAAGCTCTGGAAACACCATATATTTT. The chain has TRBV7-2 and TRBJ1-3; D is unresolved. There are 16 residues in the CDR3. Germline CDR1 and CDR2: SGHTA and FQGNSA. Trimming shortened V by 1 base and J by 0 bases, and 10 bases separated the two germline ends.